The entry below gives a single T cell receptor beta chain sequence along with its context. TCRdb's table, derived via immunoSEQ multiplex PCR, lists solely in-frame clones and lacks some. This table holds around 50,000 clones, 90% found once. The sample originates from a study of blood T cell repertoires in COVID-19. At the level of the study: T cells, B-cell-depleted T cells, or PBMCs supplied cDNA or gDNA.

With 1 base removed from V and 0 bases from J, the gap between germline ends came to 10 bases. CDR1 and CDR2 from the germline V gene are MGHRA and YSYEKL. This CDR3 is 15 amino acids long. The chain links TRBV4-1 to TRBJ2-7; no definite D call. The TCR sequence derives from a human donor in a cohort sampled during active COVID-19. The sequenced sample consisted of peripheral blood. CDR3 region: CASSQVQASSYEQYF. CDR3 sequence (DNA): TGCGCCAGCAGCCAAGTTCAGGCAAGCTCCTACGAGCAGTACTTC.